This TCR beta chain appears in the sequencing data of a study of blood T cell repertoires in COVID-19. This CDR3 region has 13 residues. CDR1 MNHEY and CDR2 SVGEGT come from the germline V gene. The J segment lost 5 bases and the V segment lost 8 bases, leaving 7 bases of the junction unmatched. As processed by the authors: Reference gene primer amplification gave nucleated cell count estimates. The protocol was immunoSEQ multiplex PCR, while the TCRdb copy is restricted to in-frame clones and leaves out a portion. V, J and clone size were drawn from that table, and D and trimming were deduced from the DNA. There are some 130,000 clones in the sample; roughly 80% occur only once, and around 9.9% lies in the top ten.

The sample comprised peripheral blood. This clonotype was obtained from a man aged 55-75 years who had recovered from COVID-19. The chain is built from TRBV6-2 or TRBV6-3 and TRBJ2-5, with 8 bases identical to TRBD1. The CDR3 DNA follows: TGTGCCAGCCGCCGGACAGGGCAGGAGACCCAGTACTTC. It is translated as CASRRTGQETQYF.